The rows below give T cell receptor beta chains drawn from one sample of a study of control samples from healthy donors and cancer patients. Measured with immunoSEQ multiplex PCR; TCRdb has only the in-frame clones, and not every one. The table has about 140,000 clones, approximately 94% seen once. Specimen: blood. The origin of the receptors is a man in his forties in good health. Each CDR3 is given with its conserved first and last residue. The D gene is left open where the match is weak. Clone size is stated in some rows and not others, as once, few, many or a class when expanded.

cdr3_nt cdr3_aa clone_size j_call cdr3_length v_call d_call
TGTGCCAGCACATCCATCTTAGGCGCTGAAGCTTTCTTT CASTSILGAEAFF - TRBJ1-1 13 TRBV2 -
TGTGCCAGCAGCGTAATCGGGGGAACCTATGGCTACACCTTC CASSVIGGTYGYTF - TRBJ1-2 14 TRBV9 -
TGTGCCAGCAGCTTAATAGGTCAGCCCCAGCATTTT CASSLIGQPQHF - TRBJ1-5 12 TRBV7-2 -
TGTGCCAGCAGCCTTTCTAGCGGGGGGGCCTACGAGCAGTACTTC CASSLSSGGAYEQYF - TRBJ2-7 15 TRBV3-1/TRBV3-2 TRBD2
TGTGCCAGCAGCTTAGGGGGTTCTAATGAAAAACTGTTTTTT CASSLGGSNEKLFF - TRBJ1-4 14 TRBV7-8 -
TGTGCCACCAGCAGAGATTCAGGGGACACCGGGGAGCTGTTTTTT CATSRDSGDTGELFF - TRBJ2-2 15 TRBV15 -
TGTGCCAGCAGGGGGCCCCGGGAGCAGTTCTTC CASRGPREQFF - TRBJ2-1 11 TRBV28 -
TGTGCCAGCAGTTCTGGGGCAACTGGAAACACCATATATTTT CASSSGATGNTIYF once TRBJ1-3 14 TRBV6-5 -
TGTGCCAGCAACAAACAGGGGAATGGAAACACCATATATTTT CASNKQGNGNTIYF - TRBJ1-3 14 TRBV21-1 -
TGTGCCAGCAGCTTACCCGGACAGGGTGACACTGAAGCTTTCTTT CASSLPGQGDTEAFF - TRBJ1-1 15 TRBV13 TRBD1
TGTGCCAGCAGTCAAACTGGGGGAGAGGGAGGCTACACCTTC CASSQTGGEGGYTF - TRBJ1-2 14 TRBV7-3 -
TGTGCCAGCAGCTTAGAAAGGACAGGGAATGAAAAACTGTTTTTT CASSLERTGNEKLFF - TRBJ1-4 15 TRBV7-9 TRBD1
TGTGCCAGCAGCCTACCTGAGGCCTCCTACGAGCAGTACTTC CASSLPEASYEQYF - TRBJ2-7 14 TRBV7-2 -
TGTGCCAGCAGCGGGACAGGGAACTCTGTCCATGAGCAGTTCTTC CASSGTGNSVHEQFF once TRBJ2-1 15 TRBV5-5 TRBD1
TGCGCCAGCAGCCAAGTTATAGGAGCCTACTACGAGCAGTACTTC CASSQVIGAYYEQYF - TRBJ2-7 15 TRBV4-1 -
TGTGCCAGCAGCCGCCTACAGGGGGGGACGAACACTGAAGCTTTCTTT CASSRLQGGTNTEAFF - TRBJ1-1 16 TRBV5-4 TRBD1
TGTGCCAGCAGCCTTAACCTGTATGGCTACACCTTC CASSLNLYGYTF - TRBJ1-2 12 TRBV7-9 -
TGCGCCAGCAGCTTGGCCGGGGACTCCTACGAGCAGTACTTC CASSLAGDSYEQYF once TRBJ2-7 14 TRBV5-1 -
TGTGCTAGTGGTTTGGCCCAGATGAGGGGAAACGGCTACAATGAGCAGTTCTTC CASGLAQMRGNGYNEQFF - TRBJ2-1 18 TRBV12-5 -
TGTGCCAGCAGCACCCGATTCAACACGCAGTATTTT CASSTRFNTQYF - TRBJ2-3 12 TRBV6-5 -
TGCGCCAGCAGCGGTACCGGGACAGGGGCCGAGCAGTACTTC CASSGTGTGAEQYF - TRBJ2-7 14 TRBV5-1 TRBD1
TGTGCCAGCAGCTTCGGGACAGAAGGTCCCTACAATGAGCAGTTCTTC CASSFGTEGPYNEQFF once TRBJ2-1 16 TRBV7-9 TRBD1
TGTGCCAGCAGTTACCGGACAGGAAACACCATATATTTT CASSYRTGNTIYF - TRBJ1-3 13 TRBV6-6 -
TGTGCCAGCAGTTACGGAGGAAACACTGAAGCTTTCTTT CASSYGGNTEAFF - TRBJ1-1 13 TRBV6-2/TRBV6-3 -
TGTGCCACCAGTCACCAAGGACTTTCAGGGGACACCGGGGAGCTGTTTTTT CATSHQGLSGDTGELFF - TRBJ2-2 17 TRBV24-1 -
TGTGCCAGCAACCCAGTCCGGGTTGGGCAGCCCCAGCATTTT CASNPVRVGQPQHF - TRBJ1-5 14 TRBV11-2 -
TGTGCCAGCAACCTTGGACAGGGTTTAGGAGAAAAACTGTTTTTT CASNLGQGLGEKLFF - TRBJ1-4 15 TRBV7-9 TRBD1
TGTGCCAGCAGCTTTACTGGGGCCAACGTCCCGACTTTC CASSFTGANVPTF - TRBJ2-6 13 TRBV5-6 -
TGTGCCACCAGTTCGGGGGGCGACCGCACTGAAGCTTTCTTT CATSSGGDRTEAFF - TRBJ1-1 14 TRBV24-1 -